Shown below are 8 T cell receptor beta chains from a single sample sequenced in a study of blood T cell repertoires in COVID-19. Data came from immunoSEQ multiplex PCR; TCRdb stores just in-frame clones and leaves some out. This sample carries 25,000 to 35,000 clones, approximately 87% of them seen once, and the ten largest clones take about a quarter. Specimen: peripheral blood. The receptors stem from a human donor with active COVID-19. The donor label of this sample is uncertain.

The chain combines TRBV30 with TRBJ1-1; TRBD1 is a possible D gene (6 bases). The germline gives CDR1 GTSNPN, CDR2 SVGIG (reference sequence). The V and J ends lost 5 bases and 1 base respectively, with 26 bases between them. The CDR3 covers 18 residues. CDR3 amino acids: CAWASSRGGRPKNTEAFF. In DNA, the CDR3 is TGTGCCTGGGCGTCAAGTCGGGGGGGGCGTCCGAAGAACACTGAAGCTTTCTTT.

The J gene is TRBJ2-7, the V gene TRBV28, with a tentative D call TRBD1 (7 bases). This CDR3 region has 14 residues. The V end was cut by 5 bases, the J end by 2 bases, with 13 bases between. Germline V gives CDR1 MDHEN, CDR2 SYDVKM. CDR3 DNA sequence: TGTGCCAGCAGTCCAGACAGGGAGGCCTACGAGCAGTACTTC. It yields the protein CASSPDREAYEQYF.

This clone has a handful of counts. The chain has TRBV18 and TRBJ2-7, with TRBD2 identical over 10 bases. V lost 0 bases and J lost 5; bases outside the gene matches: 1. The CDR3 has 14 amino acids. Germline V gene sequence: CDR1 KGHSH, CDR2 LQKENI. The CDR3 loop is CASSPPAGGDEQYF. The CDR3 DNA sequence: TGTGCCAGCTCACCACCAGCGGGAGGGGACGAGCAGTACTTC.

The CDR3 region is CASSGGAEFYNEKLFF. CDR3 in DNA: TGTGCCAGCAGCGGCGGCGCGGAATTTTATAATGAAAAACTGTTTTTT. The chain joins TRBV9 to TRBJ1-4, with D unclear. This CDR3 spans 16 amino acids. The germline V and J ends were trimmed by 3 bases and 4 bases, with 16 bases remaining between them. Germline V gene data show CDR1 as SGDLS and CDR2 as YYNGEE. Variable domain in full (rest from reference TRBV9 and TRBJ1-4): DSGVTQTPKHLITATGQRVTLRCSPRSGDLSVYWYQQSLDQGLQFLIQYYNGEERAKGNILERFSAQQFPDLHSELNLSSLELGDSALYFCASSGGAEFYNEKLFFGSGTQLSVL.

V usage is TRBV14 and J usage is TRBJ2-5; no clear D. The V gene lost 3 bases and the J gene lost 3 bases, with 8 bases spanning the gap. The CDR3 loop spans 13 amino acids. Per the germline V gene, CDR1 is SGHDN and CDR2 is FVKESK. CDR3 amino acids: CASSHHAEETQYF. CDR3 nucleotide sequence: TGTGCCAGCAGCCACCATGCGGAAGAGACCCAGTACTTC.

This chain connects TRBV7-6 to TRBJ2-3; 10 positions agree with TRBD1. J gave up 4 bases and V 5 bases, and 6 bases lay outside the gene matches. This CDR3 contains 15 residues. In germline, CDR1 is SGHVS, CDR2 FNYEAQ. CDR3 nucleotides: TGTGCCAGCAGCCTCCCGACAGGGGGCCCAGATACGCAGTATTTT. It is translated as CASSLPTGGPDTQYF.

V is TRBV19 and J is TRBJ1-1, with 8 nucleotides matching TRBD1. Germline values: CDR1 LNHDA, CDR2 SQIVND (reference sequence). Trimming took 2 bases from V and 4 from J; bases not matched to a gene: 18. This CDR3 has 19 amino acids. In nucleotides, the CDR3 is TGTGCCAGTAGTATAAAGTCAGGGGGCGCATCGCGGATGGGCACTGAAGCTTTCTTT. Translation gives CASSIKSGGASRMGTEAFF. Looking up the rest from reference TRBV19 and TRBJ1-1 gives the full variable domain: DGGITQSPKYLFRKEGQNVTLSCEQNLNHDAMYWYRQDPGQGLRLIYYSQIVNDFQKGDIAEGYSVSREKKESFPLTVTSAQKNPTAFYLCASSIKSGGASRMGTEAFFGQGTRLTVV.

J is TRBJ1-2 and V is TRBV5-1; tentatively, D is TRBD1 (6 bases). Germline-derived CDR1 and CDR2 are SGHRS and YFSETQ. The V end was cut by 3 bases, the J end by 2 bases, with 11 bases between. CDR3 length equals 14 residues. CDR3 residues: CASSSRTANYGYTF. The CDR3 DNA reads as TGCGCCAGCAGCTCAAGGACAGCGAACTATGGCTACACCTTC.